This TCR beta chain was profiled in a study of low-dose radiotherapy and immunotherapy resistance in tumors. Looking at the study overall: Dosing of intravenous cyclophosphamide at 200 mg/m2 occurred every two weeks and took place one day prior to radiation and immunotherapy.

Covering alpha and beta chains, TRAV- and TRBV-specific primers were used for the first-strand cDNA. Over roughly 18 PCR cycles, TCRs were amplified from a constant-region primer and V-primer adapter. One entry per CDR3 protein results from TCRdb running MiXCR on the reads. The sample holds roughly 16,000 distinct CDR3 sequences, less than 85% seen once. Donors, who were enrolled in a single-arm phase I dose-escalation trial, received nivolumab, ipilimumab, aspirin, low-dose cyclophosphamide and low-dose radiotherapy. The CDR3 loop spans 15 amino acids. The ends lost 4 bases at V and 8 bases at J; junction bases unmatched: 10. CDR1 is SGHDN, CDR2 FVKESK, per germline.

This TCR derives from a human donor with advanced metastatic prostate, ovarian, gallbladder or colorectal cancer (not recorded which). This table probably holds off-target reads from a library built for another chain. The chain recombines TRBV14 with TRBJ2-1, with 8 bases lining up with TRBD2. CDR3 amino acids: CASSPLLGGRYEQFF. The CDR3 DNA sequence: TGTGCCAGCAGCCCACTTCTGGGCGGGAGGTATGAGCAGTTCTTC.